These 27 T cell receptor beta chains came from one sample sequenced in a study of T cells in Graves' hyperthyroidism and ophthalmopathy. Amplification targeted TCR beta CDR3 regions from RNA transcripts. The TCR CDR3 was amplified in a first-round RT-PCR using the HTBI primer set. TCRdb analysed the multiplex PCR reads with MiXCR anew, one entry per CDR3 protein. The table has 480,000 or so distinct CDR3 sequences, 40% to 55% seen once. Sequencing was performed on peripheral blood or thyroid tissue (not recorded which). Receptor source: an adult woman with Graves' disease, either hyperthyroidism or ophthalmopathy (not recorded which).

V and J are TRBV25-1 and TRBJ1-3; unclear D gene. This CDR3 is 12 amino acids long. Germline V lookup: CDR1 MGHDK, CDR2 SYGVNS. The CDR3 nucleotides read TGTGCTAGGAACATCGACGGAAACACCATATATTTT. Amino acids: CARNIDGNTIYF.

Ten or more counts support this clonotype. The rearrangement joins TRBV29-1 to TRBJ1-6, with TRBD1 identical over 7 bases. Germline trimming cut 5 bases from V and 5 bases from J; bases unmatched to any gene: 6. CDR1 SQVTM and CDR2 ANQGSEA come from the germline V gene. The CDR3 sequence is 14 residues long. As DNA, the CDR3 is TGCAGCGTTCAGACAGGGAGCAATAATTCACCCCTCCACTTT. It encodes CSVQTGSNNSPLHF.

This clonotype has a count of ten or more. The chain carries TRBV20-1 and TRBJ2-5; unclear D gene. CDR3 length: 12 residues. Germline values: CDR1 DFQATT, CDR2 SNEGSKA (reference sequence). Deletions cut 3 bases from V and 7 bases from J, with 12 bases between. The CDR3 sequence is CSASTRAGTQYF. CDR3 nucleotides: TGCAGTGCTAGTACTCGGGCTGGGACCCAGTACTTC.

Ten or more counts support this clonotype. The rearrangement uses TRBV5-5 and TRBJ2-2, with 7 bases fitting TRBD2. The CDR3 covers 16 residues. Germline V gives CDR1 SGHKS, CDR2 YYEKEE (reference sequence). V was pared by 0 bases and J by 0 bases, with 2 bases of the junction left unmatched. The CDR3 region is CASSLGAGANTGELFF. The CDR3 nucleotides read TGTGCCAGCAGCTTGGGGGCGGGAGCGAACACCGGGGAGCTGTTTTTT.

A note on this clonotype: The CDR3 end shows no conserved phenylalanine or tryptophan, and so a read error is likely. This rearrangement joins TRBV6-6 to TRBJ1-1, with TRBD1 as a possible D gene (6 bases). The CDR3 spans 13 residues. Germline-derived CDR1 and CDR2 are MNHNY and SVGAGI (reference sequence). With 10 bases removed from V and 5 bases from J, the gap between germline ends came to 17 bases. CDR3 region: CATLGGPRTEAFL. DNA of the CDR3: TGTGCCACCCTGGGGGGGCCCCGGACTGAAGCTTTCCTT.

In its sample, this clonotype was seen once. This chain joins TRBV20-1 and TRBJ1-2; no reliable D call. The CDR3 length is 11 residues. CDR1 is DFQATT and CDR2 is SNEGSKA in the germline V gene (reference sequence). Deletions cut 3 bases from V and 8 bases from J, with 10 bases between. The CDR3 reads CSARLGSGYTF. The CDR3 region has the DNA TGCAGTGCTAGGTTGGGGTCCGGCTACACCTTC.

This clonotype showed up many times. J is TRBJ1-5 and V is TRBV2, with 8 bases matching TRBD1. V trimming: 7 bases; J trimming: 6 bases; junction bases outside the gene matches: 5. The CDR3 is made up of 13 amino acids. In germline, CDR1 is SNHLY, CDR2 FYNNEI. The CDR3: CASTTGGGQPQHF. The CDR3 nucleotides read TGTGCCAGCACCACAGGGGGTGGTCAGCCCCAGCATTTT.

The chain uses TRBV4-1 and TRBJ1-1; D is ambiguous. V gave up 0 bases and J gave up 0 bases, with 14 bases separating them. The CDR3 sequence is 17 residues long. CDR1 is MGHRA, CDR2 YSYEKL, per germline. The DNA for the CDR3 is TGCGCCAGCAGCCAAGATCCAGGAGGCGACATGAACACTGAAGCTTTCTTT. Amino acids: CASSQDPGGDMNTEAFF.

The rearrangement joins TRBV6-5 to TRBJ2-7, with TRBD2 as a possible D gene (6 bases). Germline values: CDR1 MNHEY, CDR2 SVGAGI. V lost 0 bases, J lost 6 bases, and 12 bases lay in between. The CDR3 consists of 14 residues. CDR3 in DNA: TGTGCCAGCAGTTACTCGATCGGAGGGTCCGAGCAGTACTTC. Translated, it gives CASSYSIGGSEQYF.

The chain couples TRBV2 to TRBJ1-5, with a weak D call TRBD1 (6 bases). Germline loops: CDR1 SNHLY, CDR2 FYNNEI. The CDR3 length is 15 residues. Trimming removed 4 bases from V and 0 bases from J, with 10 bases in between. The CDR3 coding sequence is TGTGCCAGCAGTGGCGGACAGCATAGCAATCAGCCCCAGCATTTT. This codes for CASSGGQHSNQPQHF.

A remark on this clonotype: A much larger clone lies a single base off, so this may be a read error. V usage is TRBV25-1 and J usage is TRBJ1-3, with TRBD1 matching 10 bases. With 8 bases clipped from V and 2 bases from J, the junction kept 0 bases outside the gene matches. Germline V gives CDR1 MGHDK, CDR2 SYGVNS. CDR3 size: 13 residues. CDR3 in amino acids: CASGTGAGNTIYF. The CDR3 DNA reads as TGTGCCAGCGGGACAGGGGCTGGAAACACCATATATTTT.

Details on this clonotype: At one end the junction does not follow the germline gene, possibly because of a read error. The chain carries TRBV5-1 and TRBJ2-7, with D perhaps TRBD1 (5 bases). Germline V CDR1 and CDR2: SGHRS, YFSETQ. This CDR3 is 16 amino acids long. The CDR3 spells CASSSDSPHEPYEQYF. The CDR3 coding sequence is TGTGCCAGCAGTTCAGACAGCCCCCATGAACCTTACGAGCAGTACTTC.

On this clonotype itself: Germline and junction disagree at one end, which may indicate a read error. V is TRBV10-3 and J is TRBJ1-6, with a tentative D call TRBD1 (5 bases). Germline-derived CDR1 and CDR2 are ENHRY and SYGVKD. This CDR3 contains 13 residues. CDR3 amino acids: CASSAREGSPLHF. DNA of the CDR3: TGTGCCAGCAGTGCCAGGGAAGGTTCACCCCTCCACTTT.

The chain employs TRBV12-3 or TRBV12-4 and TRBJ2-7; D remains ambiguous. The CDR3 has 13 amino acids. V lost 5 bases, J lost 5 bases, and 13 bases lay in between. The CDR3 nucleotides are TGTGCCAGCAGTATTTCAAGTTCGGACGAGCAGTACTTC. Translation gives CASSISSSDEQYF.

The genes are TRBV7-2 and TRBJ2-5; 11 bases map to TRBD2. Germline V gives CDR1 SGHTA, CDR2 FQGNSA. The junction had 7 bases not matched to a gene; V was cut back by 2 bases and J by 5 bases. This CDR3 contains 16 residues. The CDR3 nucleotides are TGTGCCAGCAGCTTAAGGGGACTAGCGGTGGGGGAGACCCAGTACTTC. Its protein is CASSLRGLAVGETQYF.

Notes on this clonotype: Relative to the germline gene, one junction end is altered; a read error may explain this. The chain has TRBV20-1 and TRBJ2-5; unclear D gene. This CDR3 region has 13 residues. In germline, CDR1 is DFQATT, CDR2 SNEGSKA (reference sequence). The CDR3 sequence is CSRNLRGGETQYF. CDR3 nucleotide sequence: TGCAGTAGAAATCTACGTGGCGGAGAGACCCAATACTTC.

A word on this clonotype: The junction does not match germline at one end; this may be a read error. This rearrangement joins TRBV12-3 or TRBV12-4 to TRBJ1-6, with 8 bases matching TRBD1. This CDR3 spans 15 amino acids. DNA of the CDR3: TGTGCCAGCAGCTTAGAGGACAGGGTCCAATCACCCCTCCACTTT. Protein sequence: CASSLEDRVQSPLHF.

This chain uses TRBV28 with TRBJ2-7, with D unresolved. Per the germline V gene, CDR1 is MDHEN and CDR2 is SYDVKM. The CDR3 is made up of 12 amino acids. Deletions cut 7 bases from V and 6 bases from J, with 13 bases between. The CDR3 nucleotides read TGTGCCAGCATGTTAGAATCCGGCGAGCAGTACTTC. Encoded protein: CASMLESGEQYF.

Comments on this clonotype: A much larger clone sits a single nucleotide away, making a read error possible. The rearrangement joins TRBV12-3 or TRBV12-4 to TRBJ2-7; maybe TRBD1 (5 bases). The V and J ends lost 2 bases and 5 bases respectively, with 7 bases between them. The CDR3 consists of 12 residues. CDR3 in DNA: TGTGCCAGCAGTTTAATAGGGGACGAGCAGTACTTC. It specifies CASSLIGDEQYF.

CDR3 nucleotide sequence: TGCAGTGCCGTAAGAACCCCCGGACAGGGCCCCTACGAGCAGTACTTC. Residues: CSAVRTPGQGPYEQYF. The rearrangement joins TRBV20-1 to TRBJ2-7; 8 bases align to TRBD1. Germline V CDR1 and CDR2: DFQATT, SNEGSKA (reference sequence). The ends lost 6 bases at V and 2 bases at J; junction bases unmatched: 15. This CDR3 region has 16 residues.

This chain links TRBV5-1 with TRBJ1-2; D ambiguous. Germline V CDR1 and CDR2: SGHRS, YFSETQ. This CDR3 has 13 amino acids. Trimming took off 0 bases at V and 0 bases at J, with 3 bases between the two ends. This chain's CDR3 is CASSLATNYGYTF. CDR3 nucleotides: TGCGCCAGCAGCTTGGCTACTAACTATGGCTACACCTTC.

The rearrangement links TRBV6-1 to TRBJ2-7, with 8 positions matching TRBD2. The CDR3 has 15 amino acids. The trim removed 4 bases at V and 5 bases at J, leaving 10 bases unmatched. The germline V gene has CDR1 MNHNS and CDR2 SASEGT. For the CDR3, the DNA is TGTGCCAGCAGTGTTCTCGGACTAGCTAAGGACGAGCAGTACTTC. Protein product: CASSVLGLAKDEQYF.

This clonotype was counted ten times or more. V gene TRBV2 combines with J gene TRBJ1-1; D remains unclear. The CDR3 sequence is 16 residues long. The germline gives CDR1 SNHLY, CDR2 FYNNEI. Deletions cut 3 bases from V and 0 bases from J, with 14 bases between. The CDR3 coding sequence is TGTGCCAGCAGTGACGGGGTTGGCAAAATGAACACTGAAGCTTTCTTT. This translates into CASSDGVGKMNTEAFF.

The chain carries TRBV11-2 and TRBJ2-5, with a weak D call TRBD1 (5 bases). Germline-derived CDR1 and CDR2 are SGHAT and FQNNGV. This CDR3 spans 13 amino acids. V was cut by 5 bases and J by 3 bases, with 10 bases left in between. The chain's CDR3 is CASSQEGEETQYF. In DNA, the CDR3 is TGTGCCAGCAGCCAAGAAGGGGAAGAGACCCAGTACTTC.

The rearrangement uses TRBV2 and TRBJ1-2; D gene unclear. CDR3 length equals 10 residues. The V end lost 6 bases, the J end lost 7 bases, and 6 bases lay between the germline ends. In germline, CDR1 is SNHLY, CDR2 FYNNEI. The CDR3 sequence: CASSPVGYTF. The CDR3 DNA reads as TGTGCCAGCAGCCCCGTTGGCTACACCTTC. Looking up the rest from reference TRBV2 and TRBJ1-2 gives the full variable domain: EPEVTQTPSHQVTQMGQEVILRCVPISNHLYFYWYRQILGQKVEFLVSFYNNEISEKSEIFDDQFSVERPDGSNFTLKIRSTKLEDSAMYFCASSPVGYTFGSGTRLTVV.

Many counts were recorded for this clonotype. The chain joins TRBV7-2 to TRBJ2-7, with TRBD2 as a possible D gene (5 bases). This CDR3 is built from 15 residues. CDR1 and CDR2 (germline): SGHTA, FQGNSA. V lost 4 bases and J lost 8, with 21 bases in between. The CDR3 DNA follows: TGTGCCAGCAGCTCCAACACCGGGGTCGAGGGTAAGCAGTACTTC. Amino acid sequence: CASSSNTGVEGKQYF.

This chain joins TRBV7-2 and TRBJ2-7; D possibly corresponds to TRBD2 (5 bases). The length of the CDR3 is 15 residues. Per germline, CDR1 SGHTA and CDR2 FQGNSA. V was cut by 2 bases and J by 2 bases, with 13 bases left in between. CDR3 nucleotides: TGTGCCAGCAGCTTACTTTTGCGGGCGGCCTACGAGCAGTACTTC. Its translation is CASSLLLRAAYEQYF.